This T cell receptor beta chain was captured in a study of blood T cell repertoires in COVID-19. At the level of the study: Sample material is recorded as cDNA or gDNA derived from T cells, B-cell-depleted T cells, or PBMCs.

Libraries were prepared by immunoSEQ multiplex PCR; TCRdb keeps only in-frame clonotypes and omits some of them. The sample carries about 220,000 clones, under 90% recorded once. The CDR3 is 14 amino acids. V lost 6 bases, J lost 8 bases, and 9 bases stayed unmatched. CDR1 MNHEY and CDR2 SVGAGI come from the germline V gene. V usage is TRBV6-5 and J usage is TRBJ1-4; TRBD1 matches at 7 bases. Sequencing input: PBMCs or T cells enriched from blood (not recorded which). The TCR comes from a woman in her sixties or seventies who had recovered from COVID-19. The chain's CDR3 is CASRVKGTEEKLFF. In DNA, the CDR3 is TGTGCCAGCAGGGTGAAAGGGACAGAAGAAAAACTGTTTTTT.